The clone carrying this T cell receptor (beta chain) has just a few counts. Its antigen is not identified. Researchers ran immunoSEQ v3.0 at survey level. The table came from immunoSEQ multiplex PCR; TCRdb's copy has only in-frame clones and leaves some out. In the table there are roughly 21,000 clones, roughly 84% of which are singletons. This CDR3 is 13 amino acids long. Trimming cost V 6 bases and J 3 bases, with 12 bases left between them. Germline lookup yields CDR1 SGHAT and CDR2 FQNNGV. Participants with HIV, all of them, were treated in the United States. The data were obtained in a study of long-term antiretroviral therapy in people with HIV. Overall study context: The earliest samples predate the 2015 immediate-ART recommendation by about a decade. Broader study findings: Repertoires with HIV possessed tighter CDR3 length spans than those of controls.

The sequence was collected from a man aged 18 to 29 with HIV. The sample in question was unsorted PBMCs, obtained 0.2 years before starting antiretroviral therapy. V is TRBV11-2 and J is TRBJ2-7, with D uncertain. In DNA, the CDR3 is TGTGCCAGCAGGGCTCTCCATGACTACGAGCAGTACTTC. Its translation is CASRALHDYEQYF.